Shown below are 20 T cell receptor beta chains from a single sample sequenced in a study of cytomegalovirus exposure and HLA in healthy donors. The PCR had 60 Vbeta and 13 Jbeta primers. Only in-frame clones appear in the TCRdb table, and some are missing; sequencing was by immunoSEQ multiplex PCR. The data hold fewer than 200,000 clones, with more than 80% observed a single time. The sample taken for sequencing was PBMCs. The receptors originated from a woman aged 30 to 39 in good health and CMV-seropositive.

The V gene is TRBV11-1, the J gene TRBJ2-7; D might be TRBD2 (6 bases). CDR3 length equals 14 residues. CDR1 and CDR2 from the germline V gene are SGHAT and FQDESV (reference sequence). The V gene lost 1 base and the J gene lost 5 bases, with 12 bases spanning the gap. CDR3 sequence reads: CASSLGTINHEQYF. CDR3 bases: TGTGCCAGCAGCTTAGGGACTATCAACCACGAGCAGTACTTC.

The chain is built from TRBV9 and TRBJ1-1; unclear D gene. The CDR3 length is 13 residues. V shed 0 bases and J shed 4 bases, with 7 bases lying between them. Germline V gene sequence: CDR1 SGDLS, CDR2 YYNGEE. CDR3 protein: CASSVGTGTEAFF. CDR3 DNA: TGTGCCAGCAGCGTAGGAACGGGCACTGAAGCTTTCTTT.

The rearrangement joins TRBV19 to TRBJ2-1, with D tentatively TRBD2 (7 bases). The germline V and J ends were trimmed by 3 bases and 4 bases, with 13 bases remaining between them. This CDR3 is built from 15 residues. Per germline, CDR1 LNHDA and CDR2 SQIVND (reference sequence). The chain's CDR3 is CASSMGGPAYNEQFF. The CDR3 nucleotides read TGTGCCAGTAGTATGGGGGGGCCCGCTTACAATGAGCAGTTCTTC. Filled out from reference TRBV19 and TRBJ2-1, the complete variable domain reads DGGITQSPKYLFRKEGQNVTLSCEQNLNHDAMYWYRQDPGQGLRLIYYSQIVNDFQKGDIAEGYSVSREKKESFPLTVTSAQKNPTAFYLCASSMGGPAYNEQFFGPGTRLTVL.

The chain recombines TRBV21-1 with TRBJ1-2. TRBV21-1 has pseudogene status. This CDR3 spans 12 amino acids. The CDR3 reads CASSKISGGYTF. The CDR3, as DNA: TGTGCCAGCAGCAAAATCTCGGGGGGCTACACCTTC.

The chain employs TRBV5-1 and TRBJ1-1; 8 bases are a match to TRBD1. Trimming took 4 bases from V and 7 from J; bases not matched to a gene: 6. CDR3 size: 13 residues. Germline CDR1 reads SGHRS; CDR2 reads YFSETQ. In DNA form, the CDR3 reads TGCGCCAGCAGCATAACAGGGGGTGGTGAAGCTTTCTTT. It yields the protein CASSITGGGEAFF.

The V and J genes are TRBV5-1 and TRBJ2-7; 12 bases agree with TRBD1. Germline assignment: CDR1 SGHRS and CDR2 YFSETQ. The CDR3 length is 19 residues. With V trimmed by 1 base and J by 4 bases, 15 bases remained unmatched. The CDR3 nucleotides are TGCGCCAGCAGCTTGTGGGGGGACCCGGGACAGGGGGCGGATTACGAGCAGTACTTC. It specifies CASSLWGDPGQGADYEQYF. Variable domain in full (rest from reference TRBV5-1 and TRBJ2-7): KAGVTQTPRYLIKTRGQQVTLSCSPISGHRSVSWYQQTPGQGLQFLFEYFSETQRNKGNFPGRFSGRQFSNSRSEMNVSTLELGDSALYLCASSLWGDPGQGADYEQYFGPGTRLTVT.

The V call is TRBV2, the J call TRBJ2-5; no definite D call. Trimming shortened V by 5 bases and J by 5 bases, and 6 bases separated the two germline ends. Germline V gene lookup returns CDR1 SNHLY and CDR2 FYNNEI. CDR3 length: 11 amino acids. The CDR3 is CASSMEETQYF. The CDR3 DNA sequence: TGTGCCAGCAGTATGGAGGAGACCCAGTACTTC.

This chain connects TRBV18 to TRBJ2-3, with 8 bases matching TRBD2. CDR3 length: 15 amino acids. The V segment lost 6 bases and the J segment 8 bases; nucleotides outside the gene matches: 13. Germline V lookup: CDR1 KGHSH, CDR2 LQKENI. The CDR3 spells CASSTGVAGQGTQYF. CDR3 DNA: TGTGCCAGCTCGACCGGAGTAGCGGGGCAGGGTACGCAGTATTTT.

The chain combines TRBV27 with TRBJ1-6; D might be TRBD1 (5 bases). Germline-derived CDR1 and CDR2 are MNHEY and SMNVEV (reference sequence). This CDR3 is built from 15 residues. The V gene lost 3 bases and the J gene lost 3 bases, with 9 bases spanning the gap. For the CDR3, the DNA is TGTGCCAGCAGTTTGAACGGGGGCTATAATTCACCCCTCCACTTT. This gives the protein CASSLNGGYNSPLHF.

The J gene is TRBJ1-3, the V gene TRBV6-1; the match to TRBD1 covers 8 bases. This CDR3 comprises 13 residues. Germline trimming cut 4 bases from V and 7 bases from J; bases unmatched to any gene: 3. Germline CDR1 and CDR2: MNHNS and SASEGT. The CDR3 DNA is TGTGCCAGCAGTGGGCGACAGGGGAACACCATATATTTT. Its protein product is CASSGRQGNTIYF.

The chain uses TRBV6-5 and TRBJ2-7; D perhaps matches TRBD1 (5 bases). V lost 2 bases, J lost 3 bases, and 11 bases lay in between. Per germline, CDR1 MNHEY and CDR2 SVGAGI. This CDR3 region has 14 residues. CDR3: CASSYGAESYEQYF. CDR3 coding DNA: TGTGCCAGCAGTTACGGGGCAGAAAGCTACGAGCAGTACTTC.

The chain joins TRBV25-1 to TRBJ2-5; D unresolved. Trimming shortened V by 5 bases and J by 4 bases, and 8 bases separated the two germline ends. CDR1 is MGHDK, CDR2 SYGVNS, per germline. This CDR3 contains 12 residues. Here the CDR3 DNA reads TGTGCCAGCAGTAGCGCATCAGAGACCCAGTACTTC. Amino acid sequence: CASSSASETQYF.

The CDR3 DNA reads TGTGCCAGCAGTTATACGGGAGGCACTGAAGCTTTCTTT. Amino acid sequence: CASSYTGGTEAFF. The chain employs TRBV6-6 and TRBJ1-1; D unresolved. Germline V gene data show CDR1 as MNHNY and CDR2 as SVGAGI (reference sequence). The V end was cut by 3 bases, the J end by 4 bases, with 9 bases between. This CDR3 has 13 residues.

This rearrangement joins TRBV6-5 to TRBJ2-7; D possibly corresponds to TRBD1 (6 bases). This CDR3 is 15 amino acids long. Trimming shortened V by 2 bases and J by 2 bases, and 13 bases separated the two germline ends. Germline V gene lookup returns CDR1 MNHEY and CDR2 SVGAGI. CDR3: CASSYTQGRAYEQYF. The CDR3 DNA reads as TGTGCCAGCAGTTACACCCAGGGGAGAGCCTACGAGCAGTACTTC.

The CDR3: CASSQGVTGQGVLGEQYF. The CDR3 nucleotides read TGTGCCAGCAGCCAAGGGGTTACCGGACAGGGGGTCTTAGGCGAGCAGTACTTC. The chain joins TRBV4-2 to TRBJ2-7, with 10 bases fitting TRBD1. Germline V lookup: CDR1 LGHNA, CDR2 YNFKEQ. The CDR3 totals 18 residues. V lost 1 base and J lost 6; bases outside the gene matches: 15.

This clone was recorded once. This chain connects TRBV9 to TRBJ1-2; 7 positions match TRBD1. V was pared by 4 bases and J by 6 bases, with 12 bases of the junction left unmatched. Germline V lookup: CDR1 SGDLS, CDR2 YYNGEE. The CDR3 runs 15 residues. The CDR3, as DNA: TGTGCCAGCAGCCCCACCGTGCAGACAGGGAATGGCTACACCTTC. Protein product: CASSPTVQTGNGYTF.

The rearrangement links TRBV4-2 to TRBJ1-2, with D uncertain. The CDR3 runs to 17 residues. V gave up 4 bases and J gave up 0 bases, with 18 bases separating them. In germline, CDR1 is LGHNA, CDR2 YNFKEQ. The CDR3 DNA is TGTGCCAGCAGCCTAGATCGATTGGGCAGTGCTAACTATGGCTACACCTTC. Translation: CASSLDRLGSANYGYTF.

V and J are TRBV18 and TRBJ2-3; 7 nucleotides match TRBD1. The V gene's germline CDR1 is KGHSH and CDR2 LQKENI. The trim removed 6 bases at V and 2 bases at J, leaving 8 bases unmatched. This CDR3 spans 15 amino acids. In DNA, the CDR3 is TGTGCCAGCTCGCCGTACAGGGGCAACACAGATACGCAGTATTTT. Encoded protein: CASSPYRGNTDTQYF.

The J gene is TRBJ2-2, the V gene TRBV12-5; 7 nucleotides agree with TRBD1. This CDR3 is 16 amino acids long. CDR1 LGHNT and CDR2 FRNRAP come from the germline V gene. Trimming cost V 6 bases and J 7 bases; bases outside gene matches: 14. CDR3 DNA: TGTGCTAGTGGCCCCGACAGGGAGTTTGTTGGCGGGGAGCTGTTTTTT. Protein: CASGPDREFVGGELFF.

About this clone itself: Sequence at one end of the junction differs from germline and may be a read error. This chain connects TRBV7-9 to TRBJ1-1; TRBD1 matches at 11 bases. CDR3 length: 15 residues. Per the germline V gene, CDR1 is SEHNR and CDR2 is FQNEAQ (reference sequence). This CDR3 reads CSSSLTGTGGSKAFF. The CDR3 coding sequence is TGTTCCAGCAGCTTAACCGGGACAGGGGGTTCAAAAGCTTTCTTT.